This T cell receptor beta chain comes out of a study of T cell repertoires in cytomegalovirus infection. Study results and caveats: Cumulated frequencies of public TCR beta families served to identify carriers of CMV plus the relevant HLA.

TCRdb analysed the reads with MiXCR anew, one entry per CDR3 protein. This table has roughly 280,000 distinct CDR3 sequences, 22% appearing once. The sample holds a few counts of this clonotype. Its antigen is unidentified. V lost 3 bases to trimming and J lost 2 bases; unmatched junction nucleotides: 5. CDR1 DFQATT and CDR2 SNEGSKA come from the germline V gene (reference sequence). This CDR3 spans 14 amino acids. The chain joins TRBV20-1 to TRBJ2-3; 7 bases are a match to TRBD2. This specimen consisted of cultured PBMCs, obtained from culture after CMV antigen stimulation. The receptor's source is a human donor in good health (CMV status not recorded). Some clones in this sample may be carry-over from other donors' samples. CDR3 in amino acids: CSARASGLTDTQYF. Here the CDR3 DNA reads TGCAGTGCTAGGGCTAGCGGCCTCACAGATACGCAGTATTTT.